These 28 T cell receptor beta chains were all obtained from the same sample, sequenced in a study of T cell responses to AZD1222 COVID-19 vaccine (dated by TCRdb to the early 2020s). The method was the immunoSEQ multiplex PCR assay. TCRdb retrieved this table from immuneACCESS and kept in-frame rearrangements only. Not all clones are present; in checked studies, unresolved V genes account for under half, and no reason is known for the remainder. For this sample there are 35,000 to 45,000 clones; 75% to 90% appear just once. The ten most abundant clones make up 18% of the sample. Explained via the paper, the time point label denotes: about 28 days (+/-7) after the second vaccine dose. The sample was peripheral blood, taken 28 days after the second AZD1222 dose. The receptors were gathered from an adult who received the AZD1222 COVID-19 vaccine.

The chain links TRBV3-1 (or the pseudogene TRBV3-2) to TRBJ1-3; no firm D call. V was cut by 3 bases and J by 0 bases, with 12 bases left in between. The CDR3 runs to 16 residues. The germline gives CDR1 LGHDT, CDR2 YNNKEL (reference sequence). CDR3 sequence (DNA): TGTGCCAGCAGCCAGACCCATGCTACCTCTGGAAACACCATATATTTT. Its protein product is CASSQTHATSGNTIYF.

V gene TRBV24-1 combines with J gene TRBJ1-5, with no clear D. Germline CDR1 is KGHDR and CDR2 is SFDVKD. V lost 6 bases and J 5 bases, leaving 10 bases between the germline ends. This CDR3 is built from 13 residues. CDR3 sequence (DNA): TGTGCCACCAGTTCTCATAACGATCAGCCCCAGCATTTT. This codes for CATSSHNDQPQHF.

The CDR3: CATSGGAGSHSGANVLTF. The CDR3 DNA reads TGTGCCACCAGTGGGGGGGCAGGGAGCCACTCTGGGGCCAACGTCCTGACTTTC. The chain has TRBV24-1 and TRBJ2-6, with D perhaps assigned TRBD1 or TRBD2 (6 bases each). Trimming stripped 5 bases from V and 0 bases from J, with 16 bases between. The CDR3 loop spans 18 amino acids. The germline V gene encodes CDR1 KGHDR and CDR2 SFDVKD.

This clone appeared a single time. The rearrangement uses TRBV6-5 and TRBJ1-6; no clear D gene. This CDR3 region has 14 residues. Deletions cut 6 bases from V and 10 bases from J, with 16 bases between. Germline CDR1 MNHEY, CDR2 SVGAGI. The chain's CDR3 is CASRPASWWSPLHF. The CDR3 nucleotides are TGTGCCAGCAGGCCGGCCTCGTGGTGGTCACCCCTCCACTTT.

This chain uses TRBV5-1 with TRBJ1-2; D is ambiguous. In germline, CDR1 is SGHRS, CDR2 YFSETQ. This CDR3 is 14 amino acids long. V dropped 0 bases and J dropped 4 bases, with 10 bases sitting between them. The CDR3 protein is CASSLAGYVYGYTF. The CDR3 region has the DNA TGCGCCAGCAGCTTGGCGGGTTATGTCTATGGCTACACCTTC.

The genes are TRBV19 and TRBJ1-2, with 7 bases identical to TRBD1. With 6 bases clipped from V and 6 bases from J, the junction kept 7 bases outside the gene matches. This CDR3 is 13 amino acids long. Germline V CDR1 and CDR2: LNHDA, SQIVND (reference sequence). CDR3 in amino acids: CASRNTGENGYTF. The CDR3 region has the DNA TGTGCCAGTAGGAACACAGGGGAGAATGGCTACACCTTC. The full variable domain, in which reference TRBV19 and TRBJ1-2 provide the parts outside the CDR3, is DGGITQSPKYLFRKEGQNVTLSCEQNLNHDAMYWYRQDPGQGLRLIYYSQIVNDFQKGDIAEGYSVSREKKESFPLTVTSAQKNPTAFYLCASRNTGENGYTFGSGTRLTVV.

This chain links TRBV7-8 with TRBJ2-1; 9 nucleotides align to TRBD1. The CDR3 covers 15 residues. The J segment lost 7 bases and the V segment lost 5 bases, leaving 9 bases of the junction unmatched. Germline V gives CDR1 SGHVS, CDR2 FQNEAQ. CDR3 nucleotides: TGTGCCAGCAGCCAGGACAGGGGTAGAAGAAATGAGCAGTTCTTC. This sequence encodes CASSQDRGRRNEQFF.

As concerns this clone: This likely comes from a read error, as the CDR3 has no conserved phenylalanine or tryptophan at its end. The DNA is omitted, as the CDR3 cannot be located on it reliably, and the CDR3 follows TCRdb's listing. This sequence joins TRBV21-1 and TRBJ1-6. TRBV21-1 is labeled a pseudogene. Inclusive of both ends, the CDR3 amounts to 14 amino acids. CDR3 protein: CASVTGRDRGWWGV.

The chain joins TRBV9 to TRBJ2-2; unclear D gene. In germline, CDR1 is SGDLS, CDR2 YYNGEE. V gave up 1 base and J gave up 6 bases, with 4 bases separating them. The CDR3 sequence is 12 residues long. The CDR3 DNA reads TGTGCCAGCAGCGTAAGGCCCGGGGAGCTGTTTTTT. Translating gives CASSVRPGELFF.

The chain carries TRBV6-5 and TRBJ2-3; D is tentatively TRBD1 or TRBD2 (5 bases each). V gave up 4 bases and J gave up 5 bases, with 10 bases separating them. This CDR3 is 13 amino acids long. CDR1 and CDR2 from the germline V gene are MNHEY and SVGAGI. CDR3 nucleotide sequence: TGTGCCAGCAGTTCTCAGAGGGGAGATACGCAGTATTTT. It is translated as CASSSQRGDTQYF.

The chain combines TRBV5-1 with TRBJ2-7, with TRBD1 identical over 7 bases. In germline, CDR1 is SGHRS, CDR2 YFSETQ. The CDR3 has 13 residues. The trim removed 0 bases at V and 4 bases at J, leaving 1 base unmatched. In DNA form, the CDR3 reads TGCGCCAGCAGCTTGGGGACAGGTTACGAGCAGTACTTC. It translates to CASSLGTGYEQYF.

V is TRBV7-2 and J is TRBJ1-3; D remains unclear. This CDR3 comprises 19 residues. Germline CDR1 reads SGHTA; CDR2 reads FQGNSA. Trimming removed 3 bases from V and 0 bases from J, with 21 bases in between. The CDR3 here is CASSFIVQRSLISGNTIYF. CDR3 sequence (DNA): TGTGCCAGCAGCTTTATAGTACAGAGGTCCTTAATCTCTGGAAACACCATATATTTT.

This sequence joins TRBV11-2 and TRBJ2-2, with 8 bases identical to TRBD2. The germline V gene has CDR1 SGHAT and CDR2 FQNNGV. J was trimmed by 5 bases and V by 0 bases; bases with no gene match: 8. This CDR3 has 17 amino acids. In nucleotides, the CDR3 is TGTGCCAGCAGCTTAGAGGTTTTAGCGGGGAAAACCGGGGAGCTGTTTTTT. Translating gives CASSLEVLAGKTGELFF.

V is TRBV21-1 and J is TRBJ1-2. TRBV21-1 is termed a pseudogene. The CDR3 loop spans 17 amino acids. The CDR3 DNA sequence: TGTGCCAGCAGCAAACGATCGGTTTATAGGGCCCTCTATGGCTACACCTTC. Translation: CASSKRSVYRALYGYTF.

The chain employs TRBV9 and TRBJ1-3; D remains ambiguous. Trimming removed 0 bases from V and 1 base from J, with 8 bases in between. The CDR3 extends over 15 amino acids. Germline lookup yields CDR1 SGDLS and CDR2 YYNGEE. CDR3 nucleotides: TGTGCCAGCAGCGTAGCTCCGGAATCTGGAAACACCATATATTTT. This translates into CASSVAPESGNTIYF.

This sequence joins TRBV2 and TRBJ1-6, with TRBD1 as a possible D gene (6 bases). Trimming stripped 5 bases from V and 0 bases from J, with 8 bases between. The CDR3 runs 15 residues. The germline V gene has CDR1 SNHLY and CDR2 FYNNEI. CDR3 sequence: CASSSDSSYNSPLHF. The CDR3 coding sequence is TGTGCCAGCAGTTCGGACAGCTCCTATAATTCACCCCTCCACTTT.

This sequence joins TRBV7-9 and TRBJ2-7; TRBD1 agrees at 9 bases. Unmatched junction bases numbered 10, after V lost 5 bases and J lost 5 bases. Germline V CDR1 and CDR2: SEHNR, FQNEAQ (reference sequence). The CDR3 consists of 15 residues. Here the CDR3 DNA reads TGTGCCAGCAGCCCAGACGACAGGGGGATCCACGAGCAGTACTTC. Protein: CASSPDDRGIHEQYF.

This chain links TRBV30 with TRBJ1-4, with D tentatively TRBD1 (5 bases). Germline V lookup: CDR1 GTSNPN, CDR2 SVGIG (reference sequence). Trimming took off 3 bases at V and 8 bases at J, with 13 bases between the two ends. CDR3 length: 13 residues. The CDR3 spells CAWRRGPAEKLFF. The CDR3 nucleotides are TGTGCCTGGAGGAGGGGTCCGGCGGAAAAACTGTTTTTT. The whole variable domain, remainder taken from reference TRBV30 and TRBJ1-4, is SQTIHQWPATLVQPVGSPLSLECTVEGTSNPNLYWYRQAAGRGLQLLFYSVGIGQISSEVPQNLSASRPQDRQFILSSKKLLLSDSGFYLCAWRRGPAEKLFFGSGTQLSVL.

This clone is medium-sized by share. The rearrangement joins TRBV6-5 to TRBJ1-4; D remains unclear. V lost 0 bases, J lost 7 bases, and 15 bases lay in between. This CDR3 has 16 amino acids. CDR1 MNHEY and CDR2 SVGAGI come from the germline V gene. CDR3 region: CASSYSIPQKGEKLFF. In DNA, the CDR3 is TGTGCCAGCAGTTACTCTATTCCCCAAAAGGGTGAAAAACTGTTTTTT.

This rearrangement joins TRBV29-1 to TRBJ1-1; D ambiguous. Germline CDR1 reads SQVTM; CDR2 reads ANQGSEA. The CDR3 contains 13 residues. Trimming shortened V by 1 base and J by 2 bases, and 8 bases separated the two germline ends. The CDR3 region is CSVEGHLNTEAFF. CDR3 bases: TGCAGCGTTGAAGGACACTTAAACACTGAAGCTTTCTTT.

This clone appeared once. V usage is TRBV6-2 or TRBV6-3 and J usage is TRBJ2-6, with 7 positions matching TRBD1. This CDR3 is built from 18 residues. CDR1 is MNHEY, CDR2 SVGEGT, per germline. The V segment lost 5 bases and the J segment 0 bases; nucleotides outside the gene matches: 10. The DNA for the CDR3 is TGTGCCAGCAGTAAATACAAACAGGGGACCTCTGGGGCCAACGTCCTGACTTTC. Translating gives CASSKYKQGTSGANVLTF.

The chain joins TRBV7-8 to TRBJ2-3; 8 bases line up with TRBD2. The CDR3 contains 15 residues. Germline CDR1 SGHVS, CDR2 FQNEAQ. J gave up 4 bases and V 1 base, and 4 bases lay outside the gene matches. DNA of the CDR3: TGTGCCAGCAGCTTAGACGGGGGGGCTTCAGATACGCAGTATTTT. Protein: CASSLDGGASDTQYF.

The chain joins TRBV7-3 to TRBJ2-3, with 9 nucleotides matching TRBD2. The ends lost 5 bases at V and 5 bases at J; junction bases unmatched: 11. CDR1 is SGHTA and CDR2 is FQGTGA in the germline V gene. The CDR3 has 16 residues. This chain's CDR3 is CASSPQSAGGGDTQYF. CDR3 bases: TGTGCCAGCAGCCCCCAATCAGCGGGGGGAGGAGATACGCAGTATTTT.

V usage is TRBV28 and J usage is TRBJ1-1; TRBD1 is a possible D gene (5 bases). The V gene lost 5 bases and the J gene lost 1 base, with 11 bases spanning the gap. This CDR3 has 14 residues. Germline CDR1 reads MDHEN; CDR2 reads SYDVKM. CDR3 sequence (DNA): TGTGCCAGCAGTCTCCTAGACAGGAACACTGAAGCTTTCTTT. Translating it yields CASSLLDRNTEAFF.

V is TRBV5-1 and J is TRBJ1-1, with 8 bases matching TRBD1. The CDR3 consists of 16 residues. Germline CDR1 and CDR2: SGHRS and YFSETQ. After removal of 2 bases from V and 4 bases from J, the junction contained 10 bases not matched to a gene. As DNA, the CDR3 is TGCGCCAGCAGCTTAGGACAGGGTAGTCGAGTCACTGAAGCTTTCTTT. As protein: CASSLGQGSRVTEAFF. Complete variable domain (other parts from reference TRBV5-1 and TRBJ1-1): KAGVTQTPRYLIKTRGQQVTLSCSPISGHRSVSWYQQTPGQGLQFLFEYFSETQRNKGNFPGRFSGRQFSNSRSEMNVSTLELGDSALYLCASSLGQGSRVTEAFFGQGTRLTVV.

This chain links TRBV27 with TRBJ1-6; no reliable D call. V shed 3 bases and J shed 8 bases, with 11 bases lying between them. The CDR3 contains 14 residues. Germline V gene sequence: CDR1 MNHEY, CDR2 SMNVEV (reference sequence). The CDR3 nucleotides are TGTGCCAGCAGTTTGATAACGGACCATTCACCCCTCCACTTT. It encodes CASSLITDHSPLHF.

The chain combines TRBV7-3 with TRBJ1-3, with 9 bases that match TRBD1. With V trimmed by 2 bases and J by 3 bases, 8 bases remained unmatched. This CDR3 comprises 17 residues. In germline, CDR1 is SGHTA, CDR2 FQGTGA. CDR3 sequence: CASSLQTGGWIGNTIYF. CDR3 nucleotide sequence: TGTGCCAGCAGCTTACAGACAGGGGGTTGGATTGGAAACACCATATATTTT.

This chain connects TRBV3-1 (or the pseudogene TRBV3-2) to TRBJ2-7, with no clear D. There are 14 residues in the CDR3. Germline CDR1 and CDR2: LGHDT and YNNKEL (reference sequence). V dropped 3 bases and J dropped 0 bases, with 9 bases sitting between them. CDR3 sequence: CASSQGPGSYEQYF. CDR3 in DNA: TGTGCCAGCAGCCAGGGTCCAGGCTCCTACGAGCAGTACTTC.